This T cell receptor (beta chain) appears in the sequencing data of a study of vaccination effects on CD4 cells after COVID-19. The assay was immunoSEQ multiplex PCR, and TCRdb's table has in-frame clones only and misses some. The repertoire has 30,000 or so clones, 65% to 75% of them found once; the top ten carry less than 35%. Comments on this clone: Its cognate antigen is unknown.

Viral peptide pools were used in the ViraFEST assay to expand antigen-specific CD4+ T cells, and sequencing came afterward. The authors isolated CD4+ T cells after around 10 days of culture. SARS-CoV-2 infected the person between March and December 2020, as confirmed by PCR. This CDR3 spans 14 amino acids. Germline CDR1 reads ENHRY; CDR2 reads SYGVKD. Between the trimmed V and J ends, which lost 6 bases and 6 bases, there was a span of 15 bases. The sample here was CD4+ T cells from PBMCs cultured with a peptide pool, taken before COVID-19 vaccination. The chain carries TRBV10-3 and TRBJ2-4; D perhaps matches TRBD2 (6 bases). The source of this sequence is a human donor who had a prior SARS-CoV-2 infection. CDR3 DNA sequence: TGTGCCATCAGGTGGATGGGAGCGGGAAACATTCAGTACTTC. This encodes CAIRWMGAGNIQYF.